This TCR beta chain stems from a study of CXCR3-negative and CXCR3-positive naive CD8 T cells. The CDR3 consists of 12 residues. Germline values: CDR1 SQVTM, CDR2 ANQGSEA. UMI-labeled 5' RACE yielded the TRB cDNA libraries. TCRdb reprocessed the 5' RACE reads; each CDR3 protein has one entry and no DNA is given. Its table lists over 100,000 distinct CDR3 sequences. The sequenced sample was naive CXCR3- CD8+ T cells from blood. Subset meaning: CD45RO-CCR7+CD27+CD95- naive CD8+ T cells lacking CXCR3 (TNR3-). The chain joins TRBV29-1 to TRBJ2-2. This TCR derives from a human donor in good health. Some clones in this sample may be carry-over from other donors' samples. This chain's CDR3 is CSVLTNTGELFF.